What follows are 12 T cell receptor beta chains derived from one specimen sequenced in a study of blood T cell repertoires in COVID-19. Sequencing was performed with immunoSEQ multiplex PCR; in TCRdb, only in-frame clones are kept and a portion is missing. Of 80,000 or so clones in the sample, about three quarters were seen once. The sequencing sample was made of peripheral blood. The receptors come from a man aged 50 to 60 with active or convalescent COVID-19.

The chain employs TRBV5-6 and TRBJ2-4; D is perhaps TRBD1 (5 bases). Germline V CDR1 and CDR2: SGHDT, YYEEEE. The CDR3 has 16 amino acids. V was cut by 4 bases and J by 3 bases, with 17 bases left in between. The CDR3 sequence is CASSPYTQGYKNIQYF. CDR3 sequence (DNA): TGTGCCAGCAGCCCCTACACCCAGGGTTACAAAAACATTCAGTACTTC.

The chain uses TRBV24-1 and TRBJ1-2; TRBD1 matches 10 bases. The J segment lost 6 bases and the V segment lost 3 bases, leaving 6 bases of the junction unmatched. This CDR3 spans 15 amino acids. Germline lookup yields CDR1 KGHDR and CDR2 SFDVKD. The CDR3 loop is CATSDPGQGVDGYTF. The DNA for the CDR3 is TGTGCCACCAGTGATCCTGGACAGGGGGTGGATGGCTACACCTTC.

The chain's CDR3 is CASNLGSQDANVLTF. The DNA of the CDR3 is TGTGCCAGCAATTTAGGCAGTCAGGATGCCAACGTCCTGACTTTC. This rearrangement joins TRBV21-1 to TRBJ2-6; the listed D gene, TRBD1, was not tested against the DNA. TRBV21-1 is recorded as a pseudogene. The CDR3 runs to 15 residues.

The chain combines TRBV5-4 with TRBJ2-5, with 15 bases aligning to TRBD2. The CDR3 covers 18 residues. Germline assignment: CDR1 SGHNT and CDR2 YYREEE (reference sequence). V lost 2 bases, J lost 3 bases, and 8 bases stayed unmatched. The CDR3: CASSFGLAGGLGKETQYF. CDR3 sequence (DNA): TGTGCCAGCAGCTTTGGACTAGCGGGGGGGTTAGGGAAAGAGACCCAGTACTTC. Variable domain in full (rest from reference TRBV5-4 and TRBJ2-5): ETGVTQSPTHLIKTRGQQVTLRCSSQSGHNTVSWYQQALGQGPQFIFQYYREEENGRGNFPPRFSGLQFPNYSSELNVNALELDDSALYLCASSFGLAGGLGKETQYFGPGTRLLVL.

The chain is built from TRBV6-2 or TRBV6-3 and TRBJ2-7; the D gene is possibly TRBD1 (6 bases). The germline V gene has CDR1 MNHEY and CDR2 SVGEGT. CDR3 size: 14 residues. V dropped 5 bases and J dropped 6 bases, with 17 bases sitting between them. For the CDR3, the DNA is TGTGCCAGCAGTCCACAGGGTTCCGTCGTCGAGCAGTACTTC. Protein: CASSPQGSVVEQYF.

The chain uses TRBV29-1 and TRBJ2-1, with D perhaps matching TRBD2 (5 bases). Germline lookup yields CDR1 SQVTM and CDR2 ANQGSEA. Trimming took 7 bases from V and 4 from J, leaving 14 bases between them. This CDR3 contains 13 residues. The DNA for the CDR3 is TGCAGCGCCGGACTCAGTGGGTACAATGAGCAGTTCTTC. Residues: CSAGLSGYNEQFF.

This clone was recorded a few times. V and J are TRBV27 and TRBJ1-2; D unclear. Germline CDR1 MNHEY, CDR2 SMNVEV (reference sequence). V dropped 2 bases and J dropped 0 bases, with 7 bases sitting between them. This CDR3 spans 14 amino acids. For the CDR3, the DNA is TGTGCCAGCAGTTTAAAAGCTGCTAACTATGGCTACACCTTC. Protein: CASSLKAANYGYTF.

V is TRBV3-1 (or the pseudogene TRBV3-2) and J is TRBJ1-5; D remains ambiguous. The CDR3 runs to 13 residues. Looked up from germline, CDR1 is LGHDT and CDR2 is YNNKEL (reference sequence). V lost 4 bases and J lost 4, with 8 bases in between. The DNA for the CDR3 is TGTGCCAGCAGCCCCAACAGTAATCAGCCCCAGCATTTT. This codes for CASSPNSNQPQHF.

The CDR3 nucleotides read TGTGCCAGCAGCTTAGCCCAAGAAGGACTAGCCCGCAATGAGCAGTTCTTC. Translated, it gives CASSLAQEGLARNEQFF. The rearrangement uses TRBV7-8 and TRBJ2-1; the match to TRBD2 covers 8 bases. Germline CDR1 and CDR2: SGHVS and FQNEAQ. The CDR3 runs to 17 residues. V trimming: 0 bases; J trimming: 6 bases; junction bases outside the gene matches: 10.

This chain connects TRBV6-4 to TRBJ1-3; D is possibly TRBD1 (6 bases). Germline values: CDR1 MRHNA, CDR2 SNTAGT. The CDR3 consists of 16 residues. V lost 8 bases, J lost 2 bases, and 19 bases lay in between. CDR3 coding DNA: TGTGCCAGCGGAATGCCTGCAGGGGCCCCTGGAAACACCATATATTTT. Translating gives CASGMPAGAPGNTIYF.

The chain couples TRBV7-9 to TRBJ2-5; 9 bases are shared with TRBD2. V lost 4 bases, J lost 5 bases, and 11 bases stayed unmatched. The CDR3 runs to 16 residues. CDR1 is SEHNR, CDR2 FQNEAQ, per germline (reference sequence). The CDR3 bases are TGTGCCAGCAGCTCACTTGGCGGGGGGGTACGGGAGACCCAGTACTTC. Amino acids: CASSSLGGGVRETQYF.

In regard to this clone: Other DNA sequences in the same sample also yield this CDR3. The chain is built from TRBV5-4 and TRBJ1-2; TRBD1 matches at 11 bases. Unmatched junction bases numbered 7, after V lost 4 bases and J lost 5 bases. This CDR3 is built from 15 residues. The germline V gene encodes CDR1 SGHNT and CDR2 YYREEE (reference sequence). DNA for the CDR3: TGTGCCAGCAGCCTAGGACAGGGGGCAGGGTATGGCTACACCTTC. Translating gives CASSLGQGAGYGYTF.